Detailed here is one T cell receptor beta chain. These data come from a study of shared T cell receptors in the human thymus. Measured with immunoSEQ multiplex PCR; TCRdb has only the in-frame clones, and not every one. The sample contains approximately 760,000 clones, approximately 83% of which appear only once. The CDR3 loop spans 17 amino acids. Germline CDR1 is SEHNR and CDR2 is FQNEAQ (reference sequence). J lost 2 bases, V lost 5 bases, and 11 bases had no gene match. These data are also associated with another study on human thymus T cells. That paper adds: Thymic repertoires overlap heavily among unrelated individuals, related research has reported.

The chain employs TRBV7-9 and TRBJ2-2; 7 positions match TRBD1. The receptor's source is a girl less than two years old with a congenital heart defect. Sample: thymocytes. As DNA, the CDR3 is TGTGCCAGCAGCCGTACCTTGAGGGGGCGAAACACCGGGGAGCTGTTTTTT. It yields the protein CASSRTLRGRNTGELFF.